The text below deals with one TCR beta chain. Its antigen remains unidentified. Trimming took off 0 bases at V and 5 bases at J, with 11 bases between the two ends. The germline gives CDR1 MGHRA, CDR2 YSYEKL. The CDR3 consists of 15 residues. PCR was performed using 60 Vbeta and 13 Jbeta primers. Clones were sequenced by immunoSEQ multiplex PCR, and TCRdb holds only the in-frame ones, with some missing. The table lists 130,000 to 150,000 clones, roughly three quarters of them singletons. The data were taken from a study of cytomegalovirus exposure and HLA in healthy donors. Findings of the study overall: Researchers catalogued approximately 170 TCR beta chains as cytomegalovirus-associated. The study found most TCR sequences rare, yet found some public TCRs in many donors. In vitro testing confirmed three CMV-associated chains as specific for CMV antigens.

The chain recombines TRBV4-1 with TRBJ1-5, with unresolved D. Sequencing was carried out using PBMCs. The clonotype comes from a man between 18 and 29 years old in good health and CMV-seronegative. The CDR3 DNA sequence: TGCGCCAGCAGCCAAGATTCGGGGATCTATCAGCCCCAGCATTTT. It is translated as CASSQDSGIYQPQHF.